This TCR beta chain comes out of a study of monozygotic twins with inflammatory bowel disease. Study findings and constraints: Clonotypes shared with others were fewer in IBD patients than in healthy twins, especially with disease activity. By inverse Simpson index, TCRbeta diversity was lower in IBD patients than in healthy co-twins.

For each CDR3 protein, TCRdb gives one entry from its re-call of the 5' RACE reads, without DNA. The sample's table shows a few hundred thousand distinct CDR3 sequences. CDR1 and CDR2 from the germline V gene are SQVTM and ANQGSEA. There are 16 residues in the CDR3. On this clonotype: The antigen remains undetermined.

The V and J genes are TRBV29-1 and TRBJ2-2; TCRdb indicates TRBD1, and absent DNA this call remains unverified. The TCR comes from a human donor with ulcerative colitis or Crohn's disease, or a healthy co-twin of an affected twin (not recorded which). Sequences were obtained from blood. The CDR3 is CSVERLGQGNTGELFF.